This TCR beta chain was obtained from a study of CD8+CD57+ T cells in acquired aplastic anemia. As for the study in general: CD4+ cells from healthy donors averaged about 10.8 million reads. General study findings and limits: A significant difference in CD8+ Simpson's diversity between patients and controls was not found.

Both TCR beta VDJ combination and CDR3 sequence profiling were carried out. Genomic DNA was the template for this profiling. A single record per CDR3 protein comes from TCRdb applying MiXCR to the reads. This repertoire shows some 190,000 distinct CDR3 sequences, approximately 52% found once; its top ten account for 16%. Ten or more counts support this clonotype. As yet, its antigen is unknown. Germline V lookup: CDR1 MGHRA, CDR2 YSYEKL. This CDR3 has 16 amino acids. V was clipped by 2 bases and J by 2 bases, with 13 bases between them. This receptor was taken from a human donor in good health, serving as a control. J is TRBJ1-5 and V is TRBV4-1; weak D call: TRBD1 (6 bases). The sequencing input was sorted CD4+, CD8+, or CD8+CD57+ T cells (not recorded which) from PBMCs. The CDR3 DNA is TGCGCCAGCAGCCAAATAGACAGACAGGGCAATCAGCCCCAGCATTTT. Its translation is CASSQIDRQGNQPQHF.